Listed below are T cell receptor beta chains from one sample, sequenced in a study of human T cells and chemical hapten exposure. Each CDR3 protein gets one entry after TCRdb re-called the RACE reads with MiXCR. The sample lists around 380,000 distinct CDR3 sequences; about 5% were seen once. The input for sequencing was whole blood, taken in connection with sensitization to the hapten diphenylcyclopropenone (DPC). The receptors derive from a woman aged 18-35 years with alopecia areata. Some clones in this sample may be carry-over from other donors' samples. The conserved cysteine and the conserved F or W are not part of the CDR3 here.

TRBJ2-6,TRBV7-2,ASSFSGLRSGANVLT
TRBJ2-5,TRBV5-1,ASSFTGLTQY
TRBJ2-2,TRBV2,ASREVNTGELF
TRBJ2-3,TRBV5-6,ASSLALSRGSTDTQY
TRBJ1-5,TRBV28,ASTSPSDQPQH
TRBJ1-2,TRBV16,ASSQSVPSANYGYT
TRBJ1-1,TRBV4-1,ASSQFARGEAF
TRBJ2-5,TRBV5-1,ASSSQPGGTETQY
TRBJ2-3,TRBV20-1,SARVPNGGNTDTQY
TRBJ2-3,TRBV6-5,ASSYSHGATDTQY
TRBJ2-7,TRBV10-3,AISESVNYEQY
TRBJ2-3,TRBV9,ASSPSEPDTQY
TRBJ1-5,TRBV4-3,ASSQDRGTIQPQH
TRBJ2-1,TRBV5-4,ASRPDGDNEQF
TRBJ2-3,TRBV10-3,AISLSGSGDTQY
TRBJ2-5,TRBV2,ASAGGLLEETQY
TRBJ2-5,TRBV10-3,ATKGQEETQY
TRBJ2-7,TRBV28,ASSSGTVYYEQY
TRBJ2-7,TRBV27,ASGKQGALYEQY
TRBJ1-4,TRBV20-1,SARGQVDNEKLF
TRBJ2-3,TRBV2,ASSDDPSTDTQY
TRBJ1-2,TRBV5-5,ASSLAGRNYGYT
TRBJ2-3,TRBV27,ASSLSRKDTQY
TRBJ1-2,TRBV28,ASSRRGLRANYGYT
TRBJ2-5,TRBV12-3/TRBV12-4,ASSFRVGLQETQY
TRBJ1-1,TRBV10-3,ASNPGDTEAF
TRBJ2-3,TRBV7-2,ASSLAGGGLDTQY
TRBJ1-4,TRBV28,ASSLHGAVGLF
TRBJ2-5,TRBV3-1,ASSQVWGEETQY
TRBJ2-1,TRBV4-2,ASSQGQGAVSEQF
TRBJ2-1,TRBV4-2,ASRRGTSGEPSYNEQF
TRBJ2-1,TRBV6-2/TRBV6-3,ASSYPTSGGLSYNEQF
TRBJ1-2,TRBV6-5,ASSYERGIYYGYT
TRBJ1-5,TRBV3-1,ASSQEEGVGQPQH
TRBJ2-1,TRBV20-1,SAATGQGAYSYNEQF
TRBJ2-3,TRBV6-2/TRBV6-3,ASTPRPSEDTQY
TRBJ2-1,TRBV20-1,SANPDSSNFSYNEQF
TRBJ2-3,TRBV6-8,ASSPSFSSGNNTDTQY
TRBJ2-2,TRBV7-2,ASSLAPGLAVYGELF
TRBJ2-7,TRBV2,ASGGSTSTSEQY
TRBJ2-7,TRBV7-2,ASSPRQAYEQY